The subject of this entry is one T cell receptor (beta chain). The data were obtained in a study of control samples from healthy donors and cancer patients. Sequencing used immunoSEQ multiplex PCR; TCRdb keeps in-frame clones, though not all of them. The data contain roughly 38,000 clones, more than 85% of them singletons. The CDR3 has 16 residues. Germline CDR1 and CDR2: MNHEY and SMNVEV (reference sequence). V lost 5 bases and J 0 bases, leaving 16 bases between the germline ends. The chain recombines TRBV27 with TRBJ1-2; a possible D gene is TRBD1 (6 bases). Input material: blood. The TCR sequence derives from a woman aged 50 to 65 in good health. The CDR3 loop is CASSLLGTTTNYGYTF. CDR3 DNA: TGTGCCAGCAGTCTCCTCGGGACAACTACTAACTATGGCTACACCTTC.